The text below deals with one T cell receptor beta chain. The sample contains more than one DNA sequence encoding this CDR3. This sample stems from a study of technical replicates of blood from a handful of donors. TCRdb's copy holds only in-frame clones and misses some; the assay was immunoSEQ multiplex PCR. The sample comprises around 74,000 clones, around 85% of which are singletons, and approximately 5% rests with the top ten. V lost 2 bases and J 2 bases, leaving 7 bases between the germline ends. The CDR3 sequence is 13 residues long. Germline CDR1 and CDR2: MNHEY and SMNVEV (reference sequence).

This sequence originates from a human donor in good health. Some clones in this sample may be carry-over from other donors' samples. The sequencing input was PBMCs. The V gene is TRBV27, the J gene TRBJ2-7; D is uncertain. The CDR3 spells CASSLAGPYEQYF. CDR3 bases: TGTGCCAGCAGTTTAGCAGGCCCCTACGAGCAGTACTTC.